A single sample gave rise to the 24 T cell receptor beta chains below, sequenced in a study of blood T cell repertoires in COVID-19. The method was immunoSEQ multiplex PCR; TCRdb's version includes in-frame clones alone and lacks a portion of them. Of roughly 300,000 clones in the sample, 84% were seen once. Sequencing was carried out using peripheral blood. The receptors stem from a human donor with COVID-19, enrolled during active disease. The donor label of this sample is uncertain.

The chain links TRBV11-2 to TRBJ2-1, with 8 bases identical to TRBD2. This CDR3 region has 15 residues. The V and J ends lost 1 base and 4 bases, in that order; junction bases with no gene match: 3. Looked up from germline, CDR1 is SGHAT and CDR2 is FQNNGV. The CDR3 region has the DNA TGTGCCAGCAGCTTAGTAGCGGGAACGTACAATGAGCAGTTCTTC. This sequence encodes CASSLVAGTYNEQFF.

This clone has a single count. The rearrangement uses TRBV6-5 and TRBJ2-7; D may be TRBD2 (5 bases). Trimming removed 6 bases from V and 2 bases from J, with 11 bases in between. CDR3 length: 13 residues. In germline, CDR1 is MNHEY, CDR2 SVGAGI. The CDR3 nucleotides read TGTGCCAGCAGATCCCCGGGAACCTACGAGCAGTACTTC. Translation: CASRSPGTYEQYF.

The V call is TRBV2, the J call TRBJ2-1, with D possibly matching TRBD2 (5 bases). V gave up 7 bases and J gave up 9 bases, with 13 bases separating them. The CDR3 runs to 12 residues. Per germline, CDR1 SNHLY and CDR2 FYNNEI. CDR3 region: CASTPGFGEQFF. The CDR3 DNA is TGTGCCAGCACACCGGGGTTCGGTGAGCAGTTCTTC.

The chain has TRBV9 and TRBJ2-1; maybe TRBD2 (7 bases). The V and J ends lost 6 bases and 2 bases respectively, with 12 bases between them. The CDR3 covers 14 residues. In germline, CDR1 is SGDLS, CDR2 YYNGEE. The CDR3 loop is CASNREGTYNEQFF. The CDR3 region has the DNA TGTGCCAGCAACAGGGAGGGGACCTACAATGAGCAGTTCTTC.

This clone is a singleton in its sample. The rearrangement uses TRBV3-1 (or the pseudogene TRBV3-2) and TRBJ2-1; 12 bases agree with TRBD1. Trimming removed 1 base from V and 16 bases from J; junction bases left unmatched: 2. The CDR3 sequence is 12 residues long. The V gene's germline CDR1 is LGHDT and CDR2 YNNKEL (reference sequence). CDR3 bases: TGTGCCAGCAGCCAAGGGGACAGGGGGCGATTCTTC. It translates to CASSQGDRGRFF.

Concerning this clone itself: Other DNA sequences in this sample translate to the same CDR3. The rearrangement uses TRBV7-8 and TRBJ1-5, with D perhaps TRBD1 (6 bases). Per germline, CDR1 SGHVS and CDR2 FQNEAQ. Trimming pared 2 bases from V and 4 bases from J, leaving 9 bases between. The CDR3 consists of 14 residues. CDR3 coding DNA: TGTGCCAGCAGCTTATCGCAGGGGAATCAGCCCCAGCATTTT. Translating gives CASSLSQGNQPQHF.

The V and J genes are TRBV27 and TRBJ2-4; 8 bases are shared with TRBD1. Trimming removed 8 bases from V and 6 bases from J; junction bases left unmatched: 3. Germline CDR1 reads MNHEY; CDR2 reads SMNVEV (reference sequence). This CDR3 contains 12 residues. DNA for the CDR3: TGTGCCAGCCAGGGGGCTGGAAACATTCAGTACTTC. Translating gives CASQGAGNIQYF.

CDR3 DNA: TGTGCCAGCAGTTTAGGGGCCCCGGATACGCAGTATTTT. Translated: CASSLGAPDTQYF. The chain uses TRBV12-3 or TRBV12-4 and TRBJ2-3; unclear D gene. V gave up 1 base and J gave up 6 bases, with 8 bases separating them. CDR3 length: 13 residues.

The gene calls are TRBV4-2 and TRBJ2-6; D gene ambiguous. This CDR3 is 15 amino acids long. V dropped 4 bases and J dropped 0 bases, with 7 bases sitting between them. Germline lookup yields CDR1 LGHNA and CDR2 YNFKEQ. The chain's CDR3 is CASSPTGSGANVLTF. In DNA, the CDR3 is TGTGCCAGCAGCCCAACGGGCTCTGGGGCCAACGTCCTGACTTTC.

The V and J genes are TRBV29-1 and TRBJ2-1; D possibly corresponds to TRBD2 (7 bases). The CDR3 spans 14 residues. Germline values: CDR1 SQVTM, CDR2 ANQGSEA. V was pared by 5 bases and J by 3 bases, with 14 bases between. This CDR3 is CSVRGGALYNEQFF. The CDR3 nucleotides read TGCAGCGTTAGGGGGGGGGCCCTCTACAATGAGCAGTTCTTC.

The chain carries TRBV18 and TRBJ2-1, with a possible D match to TRBD2 (6 bases). V lost 0 bases and J lost 4, with 10 bases in between. The length of the CDR3 is 15 residues. The germline gives CDR1 KGHSH, CDR2 LQKENI. CDR3 protein: CASSPPVAGYNEQFF. CDR3 bases: TGTGCCAGCTCACCACCTGTTGCGGGGTACAATGAGCAGTTCTTC.

The count of this clone is one. The rearrangement uses TRBV6-6 and TRBJ2-7; the D gene is possibly TRBD1 (6 bases). The CDR3 spans 16 residues. Germline V CDR1 and CDR2: MNHNY, SVGAGI (reference sequence). V was clipped by 8 bases and J by 2 bases, with 22 bases between them. This CDR3 is CASERADSIIAYEQYF. The CDR3 DNA is TGTGCCAGCGAACGAGCGGACAGCATAATCGCCTACGAGCAGTACTTC.

CDR3 in amino acids: CASRRLAGSYEQYF. The CDR3 DNA follows: TGTGCCAGTAGGAGACTAGCGGGTTCCTACGAGCAGTACTTC. The V call is TRBV19, the J call TRBJ2-7, with 10 bases identical to TRBD2. The germline gives CDR1 LNHDA, CDR2 SQIVND (reference sequence). Losses at the gene ends were 6 bases for V and 1 base for J; bases not matched to a gene: 3. This CDR3 contains 14 residues.

This clone turned up a few times. This sequence joins TRBV24-1 and TRBJ1-3; the match to TRBD1 covers 7 bases. Germline V gives CDR1 KGHDR, CDR2 SFDVKD. The CDR3 covers 14 residues. The V gene end was trimmed by 3 bases and the J gene end by 2 bases; junction bases not matched to a gene: 0. This chain's CDR3 is CATSDDRAGNTIYF. The CDR3 DNA reads TGTGCCACCAGTGATGACAGGGCTGGAAACACCATATATTTT.

The CDR3 nucleotides are TGTGCCAGCAGTAACCCGGGACAGGGGCTCTATGGCTACACCTTC. It specifies CASSNPGQGLYGYTF. The V gene is TRBV28, the J gene TRBJ1-2; TRBD1 matches at 10 bases. Losses at the gene ends were 5 bases for V and 4 bases for J; bases not matched to a gene: 7. The CDR3 consists of 15 residues. Germline loops: CDR1 MDHEN, CDR2 SYDVKM.

The chain links TRBV11-1 to TRBJ2-5; D is undetermined. From germline, CDR1 is SGHAT and CDR2 FQDESV (reference sequence). This CDR3 region has 14 residues. Trimming cost V 1 base and J 2 bases, with 8 bases left between them. The CDR3 sequence is CASSLEWAQETQYF. Here the CDR3 DNA reads TGTGCCAGCAGCTTAGAATGGGCACAAGAGACCCAGTACTTC.

This clone was observed a single time. The chain carries TRBV29-1 and TRBJ1-5; D gene ambiguous. Germline CDR1 reads SQVTM; CDR2 reads ANQGSEA. Trimming pared 7 bases from V and 12 bases from J, leaving 16 bases between. The CDR3 extends over 11 amino acids. The CDR3 nucleotides are TGCAGCGCCTATACGGGAACGCTCCAGCATTTT. This translates into CSAYTGTLQHF.

V gene TRBV19 combines with J gene TRBJ2-3; weak D call: TRBD2 (6 bases). Per the germline V gene, CDR1 is LNHDA and CDR2 is SQIVND (reference sequence). Trimming shortened V by 1 base and J by 0 bases, and 11 bases separated the two germline ends. The CDR3 length is 16 residues. The CDR3 DNA reads TGTGCCAGTAGTATAGCGAGGAGCGGGAGCACAGATACGCAGTATTTT. It translates to CASSIARSGSTDTQYF.

This clone has just one count. The chain links TRBV11-2 to TRBJ2-3, with 11 bases identical to TRBD2. With V trimmed by 5 bases and J by 5 bases, 9 bases remained unmatched. The germline V gene encodes CDR1 SGHAT and CDR2 FQNNGV. The length of the CDR3 is 16 residues. CDR3 DNA: TGTGCCAGCAGCATGGGACTAGCGGAGGGGGTAGATACGCAGTATTTT. Amino acid sequence: CASSMGLAEGVDTQYF.

The V gene is TRBV28, the J gene TRBJ2-4; weak D call: TRBD1 (6 bases). The V gene lost 6 bases and the J gene lost 0 bases, with 12 bases spanning the gap. The CDR3 spans 15 residues. Germline CDR1 is MDHEN and CDR2 is SYDVKM. CDR3 sequence: CASRRQVLAKNIQYF. The CDR3 DNA follows: TGTGCCAGCAGGAGACAGGTCCTAGCCAAAAACATTCAGTACTTC. The whole variable domain, remainder taken from reference TRBV28 and TRBJ2-4, is DVKVTQSSRYLVKRTGEKVFLECVQDMDHENMFWYRQDPGLGLRLIYFSYDVKMKEKGDIPEGYSVSREKKERFSLILESASTNQTSMYLCASRRQVLAKNIQYFGAGTRLSVL.

The gene calls are TRBV11-2 and TRBJ2-5, with TRBD2 matching 10 bases. CDR1 SGHAT and CDR2 FQNNGV come from the germline V gene. The CDR3 extends over 14 amino acids. Trimming at V came to 8 bases and at J to 4 bases, leaving 7 bases not matched to a gene. The CDR3 coding sequence is TGTGCCAGCCGGTCCTTAGCGGGAGGAGAGACCCAGTACTTC. This codes for CASRSLAGGETQYF.

V gene TRBV11-2 combines with J gene TRBJ2-3, with 7 nucleotides matching TRBD1. CDR3 length: 16 amino acids. Germline V gives CDR1 SGHAT, CDR2 FQNNGV. After removal of 5 bases from V and 1 base from J, the junction contained 9 bases not matched to a gene. CDR3 region: CASSLSDRAGTDTQYF. Here the CDR3 DNA reads TGTGCCAGCAGCCTCAGCGACAGGGCAGGCACAGATACGCAGTATTTT. The full variable domain, its missing parts supplied by reference TRBV11-2 and TRBJ2-3, is EAGVAQSPRYKIIEKRQSVAFWCNPISGHATLYWYQQILGQGPKLLIQFQNNGVVDDSQLPKDRFSAERLKGVDSTLKIQPAKLEDSAVYLCASSLSDRAGTDTQYFGPGTRLTVL.

This clone was seen just once. The chain combines TRBV6-5 with TRBJ2-3; D is uncertain. Germline values: CDR1 MNHEY, CDR2 SVGAGI. V lost 6 bases, J lost 6 bases, and 7 bases lay in between. The CDR3 consists of 11 residues. In DNA form, the CDR3 reads TGTGCCAGCAGAATCGTGGATACGCAGTATTTT. This sequence encodes CASRIVDTQYF.

The chain employs TRBV9 and TRBJ1-6, with 8 bases identical to TRBD1. The CDR3 totals 15 residues. Germline V lookup: CDR1 SGDLS, CDR2 YYNGEE. Unmatched junction bases numbered 8, after V lost 3 bases and J lost 9 bases. DNA for the CDR3: TGTGCCAGCAGCGCCGAAGGACAGGGCTTTTCACCCCTCCACTTT. Translation gives CASSAEGQGFSPLHF.